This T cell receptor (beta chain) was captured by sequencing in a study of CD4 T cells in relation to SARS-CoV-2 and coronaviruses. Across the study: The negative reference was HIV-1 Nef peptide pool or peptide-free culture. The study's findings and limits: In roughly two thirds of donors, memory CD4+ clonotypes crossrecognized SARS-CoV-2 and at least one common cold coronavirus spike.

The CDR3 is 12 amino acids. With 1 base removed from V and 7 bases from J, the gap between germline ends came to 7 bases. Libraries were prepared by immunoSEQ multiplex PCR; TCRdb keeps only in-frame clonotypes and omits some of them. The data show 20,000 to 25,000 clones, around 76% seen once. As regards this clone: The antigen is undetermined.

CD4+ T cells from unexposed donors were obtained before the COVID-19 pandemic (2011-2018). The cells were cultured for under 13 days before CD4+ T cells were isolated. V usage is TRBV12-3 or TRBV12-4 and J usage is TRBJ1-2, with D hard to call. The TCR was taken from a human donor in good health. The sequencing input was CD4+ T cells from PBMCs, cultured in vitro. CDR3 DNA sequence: TGTGCCAGCAGTTTAGGGGGAAGTGGCTACACCTTC. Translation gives CASSLGGSGYTF.